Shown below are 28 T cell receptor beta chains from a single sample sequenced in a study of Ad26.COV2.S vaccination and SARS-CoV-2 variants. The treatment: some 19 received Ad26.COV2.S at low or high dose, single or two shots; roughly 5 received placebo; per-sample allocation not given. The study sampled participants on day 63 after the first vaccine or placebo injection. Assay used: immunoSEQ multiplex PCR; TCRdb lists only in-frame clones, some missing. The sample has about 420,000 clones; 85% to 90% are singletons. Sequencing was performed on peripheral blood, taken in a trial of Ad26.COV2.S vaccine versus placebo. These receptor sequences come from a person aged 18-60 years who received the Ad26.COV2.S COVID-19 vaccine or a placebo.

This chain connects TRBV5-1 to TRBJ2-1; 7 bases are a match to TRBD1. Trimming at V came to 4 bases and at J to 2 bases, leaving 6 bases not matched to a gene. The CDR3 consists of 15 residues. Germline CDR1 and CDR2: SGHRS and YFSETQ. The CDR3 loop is CASSPGTVPYNEQFF. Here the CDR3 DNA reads TGCGCCAGCAGCCCTGGGACAGTACCCTACAATGAGCAGTTCTTC. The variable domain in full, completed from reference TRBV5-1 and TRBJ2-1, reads KAGVTQTPRYLIKTRGQQVTLSCSPISGHRSVSWYQQTPGQGLQFLFEYFSETQRNKGNFPGRFSGRQFSNSRSEMNVSTLELGDSALYLCASSPGTVPYNEQFFGPGTRLTVL.

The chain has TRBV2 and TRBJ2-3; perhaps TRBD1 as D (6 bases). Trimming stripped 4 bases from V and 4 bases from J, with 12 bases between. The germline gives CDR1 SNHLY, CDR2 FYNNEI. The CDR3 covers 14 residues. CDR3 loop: CASSVGRGSDTQYF. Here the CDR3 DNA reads TGTGCCAGCAGTGTTGGCAGGGGATCAGATACGCAGTATTTT.

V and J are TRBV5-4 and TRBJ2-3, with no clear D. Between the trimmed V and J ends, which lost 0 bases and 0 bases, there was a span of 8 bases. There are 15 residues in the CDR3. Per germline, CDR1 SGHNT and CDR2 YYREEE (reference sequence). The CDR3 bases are TGTGCCAGCAGCTTGGGTCGGATTAGCACAGATACGCAGTATTTT. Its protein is CASSLGRISTDTQYF.

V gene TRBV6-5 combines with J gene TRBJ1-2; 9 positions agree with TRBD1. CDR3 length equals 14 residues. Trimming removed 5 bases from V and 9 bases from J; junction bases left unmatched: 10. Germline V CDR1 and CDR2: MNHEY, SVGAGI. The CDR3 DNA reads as TGTGCCAGCAGTAGGACGACAGGGGGGTTCCGCTACACCTTC. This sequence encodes CASSRTTGGFRYTF.

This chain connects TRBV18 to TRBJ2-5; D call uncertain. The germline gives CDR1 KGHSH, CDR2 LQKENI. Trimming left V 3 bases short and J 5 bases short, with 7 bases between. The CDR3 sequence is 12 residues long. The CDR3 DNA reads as TGTGCCAGCTCACCGGAGTCGGAGACCCAGTACTTC. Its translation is CASSPESETQYF.

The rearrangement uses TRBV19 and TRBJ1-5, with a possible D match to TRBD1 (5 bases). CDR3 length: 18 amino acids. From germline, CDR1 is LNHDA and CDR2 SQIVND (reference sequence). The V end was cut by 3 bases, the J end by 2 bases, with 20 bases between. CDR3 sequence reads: CASSMSSPLGVGNQPQHF. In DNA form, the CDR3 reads TGTGCCAGTAGTATGTCCTCCCCCCTGGGGGTTGGCAATCAGCCCCAGCATTTT. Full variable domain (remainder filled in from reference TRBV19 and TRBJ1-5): DGGITQSPKYLFRKEGQNVTLSCEQNLNHDAMYWYRQDPGQGLRLIYYSQIVNDFQKGDIAEGYSVSREKKESFPLTVTSAQKNPTAFYLCASSMSSPLGVGNQPQHFGDGTRLSIL.

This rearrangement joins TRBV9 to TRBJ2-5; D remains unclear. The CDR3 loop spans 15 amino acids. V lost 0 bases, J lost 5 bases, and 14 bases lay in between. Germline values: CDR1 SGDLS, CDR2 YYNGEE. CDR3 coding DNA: TGTGCCAGCAGCGTAGATGTCAGTCAAGGGGAGACCCAGTACTTC. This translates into CASSVDVSQGETQYF.

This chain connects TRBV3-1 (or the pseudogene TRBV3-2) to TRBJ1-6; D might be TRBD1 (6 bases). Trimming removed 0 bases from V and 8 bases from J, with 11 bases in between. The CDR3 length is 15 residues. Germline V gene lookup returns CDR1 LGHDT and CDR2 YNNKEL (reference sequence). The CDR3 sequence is CASSQETGMDSPLHF. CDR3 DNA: TGTGCCAGCAGCCAAGAAACAGGGATGGATTCACCCCTCCACTTT.

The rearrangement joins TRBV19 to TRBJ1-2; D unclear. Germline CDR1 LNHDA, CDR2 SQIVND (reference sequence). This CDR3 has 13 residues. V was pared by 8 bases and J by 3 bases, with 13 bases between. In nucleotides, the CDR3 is TGTGCCAGTGGGAGAGGGCCCGACTATGGCTACACCTTC. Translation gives CASGRGPDYGYTF.

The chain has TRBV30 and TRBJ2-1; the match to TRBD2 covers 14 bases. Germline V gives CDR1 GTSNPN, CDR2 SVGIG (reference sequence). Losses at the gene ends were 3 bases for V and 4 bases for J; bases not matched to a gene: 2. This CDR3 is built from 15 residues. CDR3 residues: CAWRRLAGGYNEQFF. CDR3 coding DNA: TGTGCCTGGAGACGACTAGCGGGGGGGTACAATGAGCAGTTCTTC. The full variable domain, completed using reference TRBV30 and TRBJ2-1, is SQTIHQWPATLVQPVGSPLSLECTVEGTSNPNLYWYRQAAGRGLQLLFYSVGIGQISSEVPQNLSASRPQDRQFILSSKKLLLSDSGFYLCAWRRLAGGYNEQFFGPGTRLTVL.

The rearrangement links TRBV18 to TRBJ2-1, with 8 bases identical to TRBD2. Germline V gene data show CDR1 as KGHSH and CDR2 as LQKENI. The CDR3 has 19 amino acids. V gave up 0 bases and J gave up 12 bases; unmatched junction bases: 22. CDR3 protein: CASSPPLAGSEYTMKGQFF. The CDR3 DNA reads TGTGCCAGCTCACCACCGTTAGCGGGGAGCGAGTATACAATGAAGGGGCAGTTCTTC. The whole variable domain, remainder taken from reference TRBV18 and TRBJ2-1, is NAGVMQNPRHLVRRRGQEARLRCSPMKGHSHVYWYRQLPEEGLKFMVYLQKENIIDESGMPKERFSAEFPKEGPSILRIQQVVRGDSAAYFCASSPPLAGSEYTMKGQFFGPGTRLTVL.

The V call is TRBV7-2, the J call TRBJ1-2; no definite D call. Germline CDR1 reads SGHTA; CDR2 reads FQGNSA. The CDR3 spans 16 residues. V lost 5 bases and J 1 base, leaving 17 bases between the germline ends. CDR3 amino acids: CASSPQTGYSNYGYTF. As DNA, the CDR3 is TGTGCCAGCAGCCCGCAGACGGGCTATAGTAACTATGGCTACACCTTC.

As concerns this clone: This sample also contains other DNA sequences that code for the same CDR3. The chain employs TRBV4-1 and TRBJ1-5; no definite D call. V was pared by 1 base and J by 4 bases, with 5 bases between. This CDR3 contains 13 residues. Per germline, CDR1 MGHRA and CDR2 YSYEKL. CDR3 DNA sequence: TGCGCCAGCAGCCAAGTCGGAAATCAGCCCCAGCATTTT. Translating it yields CASSQVGNQPQHF.

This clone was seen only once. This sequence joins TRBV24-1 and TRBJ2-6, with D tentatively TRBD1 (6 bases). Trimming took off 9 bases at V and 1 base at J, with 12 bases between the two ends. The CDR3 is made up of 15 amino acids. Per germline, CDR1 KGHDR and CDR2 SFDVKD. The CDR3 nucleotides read TGTGCCACCTCAGCACAGGGATCTGGGGCCAACGTCCTGACTTTC. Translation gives CATSAQGSGANVLTF.

The CDR3 region has the DNA TGTGCCTGGAGTGCACAGGGATTAGCGAATCAGCCCCAGCATTTT. Its translation is CAWSAQGLANQPQHF. The chain joins TRBV30 to TRBJ1-5; D is possibly TRBD1 (6 bases). This CDR3 comprises 15 residues. V gave up 1 base and J gave up 4 bases, with 14 bases separating them. In germline, CDR1 is GTSNPN, CDR2 SVGIG (reference sequence).

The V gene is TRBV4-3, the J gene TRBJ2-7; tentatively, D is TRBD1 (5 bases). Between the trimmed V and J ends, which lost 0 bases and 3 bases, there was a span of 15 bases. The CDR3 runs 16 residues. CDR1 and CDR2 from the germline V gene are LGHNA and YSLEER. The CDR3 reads CASSQDFREGVYEQYF. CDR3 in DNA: TGCGCCAGCAGCCAAGATTTCAGGGAAGGGGTCTACGAGCAGTACTTC.

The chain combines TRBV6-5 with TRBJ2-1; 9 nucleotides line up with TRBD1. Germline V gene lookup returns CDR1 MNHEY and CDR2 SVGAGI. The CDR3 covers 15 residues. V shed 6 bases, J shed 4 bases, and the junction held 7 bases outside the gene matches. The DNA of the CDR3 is TGTGCCAGCAGAAAACAGGGGGCGCGTTACAATGAGCAGTTCTTC. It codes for CASRKQGARYNEQFF.

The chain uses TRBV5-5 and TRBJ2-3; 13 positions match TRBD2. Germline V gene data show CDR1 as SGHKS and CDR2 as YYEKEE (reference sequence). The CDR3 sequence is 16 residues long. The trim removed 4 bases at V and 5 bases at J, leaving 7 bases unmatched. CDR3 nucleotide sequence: TGTGCCAGCAGCCCTACTAGCGGGGGGGCCCTAGATACGCAGTATTTT. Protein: CASSPTSGGALDTQYF.

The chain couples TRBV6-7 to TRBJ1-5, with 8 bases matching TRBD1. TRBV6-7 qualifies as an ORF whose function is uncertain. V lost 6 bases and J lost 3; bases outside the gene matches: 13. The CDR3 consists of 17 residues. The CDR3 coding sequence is TGTGCCAGCAGCCGTGACAGGGGAGGAGTGAACAATCAGCCCCAGCATTTT. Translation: CASSRDRGGVNNQPQHF.

CDR3 nucleotide sequence: TGTGCCAGCAATGGGGGTGAAAAACTGTTTTTT. Protein sequence: CASNGGEKLFF. This chain links TRBV21-1 with TRBJ1-4. TRBV21-1 is a known pseudogene. The CDR3 is made up of 11 amino acids.

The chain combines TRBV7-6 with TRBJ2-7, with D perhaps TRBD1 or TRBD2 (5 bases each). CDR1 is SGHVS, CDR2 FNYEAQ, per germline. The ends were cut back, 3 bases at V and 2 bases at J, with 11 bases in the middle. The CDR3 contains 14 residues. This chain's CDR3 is CASSFGTDTYEQYF. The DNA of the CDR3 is TGTGCCAGCAGCTTCGGGACGGATACCTACGAGCAGTACTTC.

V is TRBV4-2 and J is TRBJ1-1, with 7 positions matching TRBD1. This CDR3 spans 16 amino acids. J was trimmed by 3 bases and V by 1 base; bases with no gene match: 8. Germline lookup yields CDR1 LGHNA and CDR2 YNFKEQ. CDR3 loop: CASSQGPQGKDTEAFF. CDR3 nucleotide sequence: TGTGCCAGCAGCCAAGGACCACAGGGGAAGGACACTGAAGCTTTCTTT.

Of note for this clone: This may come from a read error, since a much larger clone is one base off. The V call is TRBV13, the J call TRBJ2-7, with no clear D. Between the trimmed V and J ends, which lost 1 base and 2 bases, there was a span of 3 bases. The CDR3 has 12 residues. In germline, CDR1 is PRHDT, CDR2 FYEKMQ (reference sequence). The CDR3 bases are TGTGCCAGCAGCTTAGATCCCTACGAGCAGTACTTC. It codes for CASSLDPYEQYF. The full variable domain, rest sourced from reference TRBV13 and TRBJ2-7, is AAGVIQSPRHLIKEKRETATLKCYPIPRHDTVYWYQQGPGQDPQFLISFYEKMQSDKGSIPDRFSAQQFSDYHSELNMSSLELGDSALYFCASSLDPYEQYFGPGTRLTVT.

The CDR3 nucleotides read TGTGCCAGTAGAGGACTTCCCAACATTCAGTACTTC. Amino acids: CASRGLPNIQYF. This chain joins TRBV27 and TRBJ2-4; tentatively, D is TRBD2 (5 bases). The CDR3 sequence is 12 residues long. Trimming pared 9 bases from V and 7 bases from J, leaving 13 bases between. The germline gives CDR1 MNHEY, CDR2 SMNVEV (reference sequence).

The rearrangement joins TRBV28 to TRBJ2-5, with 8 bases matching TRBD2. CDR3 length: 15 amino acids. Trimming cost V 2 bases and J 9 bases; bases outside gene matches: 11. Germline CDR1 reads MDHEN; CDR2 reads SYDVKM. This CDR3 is CASSLRGLELPPQYF. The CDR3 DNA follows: TGTGCCAGCAGTTTAAGGGGACTAGAGCTACCCCCCCAGTACTTC.

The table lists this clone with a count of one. The CDR3 loop reads CASSSGTVYEQYF. The CDR3 DNA follows: TGTGCCAGCAGTTCGGGGACTGTTTACGAGCAGTACTTC. V gene TRBV12-3 or TRBV12-4 combines with J gene TRBJ2-7; TRBD2 might be the D (6 bases). V was clipped by 4 bases and J by 4 bases, with 11 bases between them. This CDR3 has 13 residues.

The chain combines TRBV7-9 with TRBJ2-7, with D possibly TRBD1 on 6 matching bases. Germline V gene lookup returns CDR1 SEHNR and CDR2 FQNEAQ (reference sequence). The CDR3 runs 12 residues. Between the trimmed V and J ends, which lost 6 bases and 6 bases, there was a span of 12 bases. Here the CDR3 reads CASSTQGFEQYF. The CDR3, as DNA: TGTGCCAGCAGTACACAGGGTTTCGAGCAGTACTTC.

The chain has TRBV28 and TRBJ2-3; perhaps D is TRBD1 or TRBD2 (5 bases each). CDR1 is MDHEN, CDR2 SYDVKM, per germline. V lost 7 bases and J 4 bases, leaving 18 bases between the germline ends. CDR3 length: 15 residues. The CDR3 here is CASTGSEGRADTQYF. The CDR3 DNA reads TGTGCCAGCACAGGGAGCGAGGGACGGGCAGATACGCAGTATTTT.